This T cell receptor (beta chain) is drawn from a study of T cells after yellow fever vaccination. TCRdb re-derived calls from the 5' RACE reads in MiXCR, one entry per CDR3 protein. This sample yields approximately 160,000 distinct CDR3 sequences, of which about 6.2% are seen a single time; roughly 3% belongs to the top ten. This clonotype was seen ten or more times. Its antigen is currently unknown. This CDR3 region has 15 residues. The ends were cut back, 0 bases at V and 2 bases at J, with 9 bases in the middle. Looked up from germline, CDR1 is SGHTA and CDR2 is FQGNSA. Findings of the study overall: One caveat is that FACS-sorted repertoires could contain abundant clonotypes contaminating from the bulk population.

This receptor was identified in a man younger than 30 who received the YFV17D yellow fever vaccine. V and J are TRBV7-2 and TRBJ2-3, with no clear D. The starting material was CD4+ T cells sorted from PBMCs, obtained on the day of the first yellow fever vaccination. The CDR3 nucleotides read TGTGCCAGCAGCTTAGCCGCGGCACCCACAGATACGCAGTATTTT. Residues: CASSLAAAPTDTQYF.